This T cell receptor (beta chain) was identified in a study of control samples from healthy donors and cancer patients. Measured with immunoSEQ multiplex PCR; TCRdb has only the in-frame clones, and not every one. The data show 130,000 or so clones, with more than 80% seen just once and 5.5% to 9% held by the top ten. Between the trimmed V and J ends, which lost 3 bases and 4 bases, there was a span of 10 bases. CDR1 is SGHRS, CDR2 YFSETQ, per germline. This CDR3 comprises 13 residues. Sequencing was done on a sample of blood. The V gene is TRBV5-1, the J gene TRBJ1-2, with a possible D match to TRBD1 (5 bases). This TCR came from a man aged 18 to 35 in good health. This CDR3 is CASSSQGGYGYTF. The CDR3 nucleotides read TGCGCCAGCAGCTCCCAGGGAGGCTATGGCTACACCTTC.